This T cell receptor beta chain was recorded in a study of regulatory T cells in long-lasting Graves disease. This clonotype appeared many times. Time point reported: newly diagnosed GD, antithyroid drugs for less than 3 months. PBMCs were the source of the RNA used for TCR sequencing. Libraries of TCR beta came from iRepertoire HTBI primers plus Arm-PCR of CDR3 regions. TCRdb redid the calling of the multiplex PCR reads with MiXCR, one entry per CDR3 protein. The data hold 360,000 or so distinct CDR3 sequences, with over 15% observed a single time. These data also featured in a second study, about T cells in Graves' hyperthyroidism and ophthalmopathy.

The origin of this receptor is a man aged 35 to 55 with Graves disease. Here the sequenced sample was peripheral blood mononuclear cells (PBMCs), taken at new diagnosis, from a patient treated with antithyroid drugs.

The CDR3 region is CASQRTPAATYEQYF. The CDR3 coding sequence is TGCGCCAGCCAACGAACGCCGGCGGCTACCTACGAGCAGTACTTC. The J gene is TRBJ2-7, the V gene TRBV5-1; D is undetermined. Between the trimmed V and J ends, which lost 7 bases and 2 bases, there was a span of 19 bases. Germline CDR1 SGHRS, CDR2 YFSETQ. This CDR3 comprises 15 residues. The whole variable domain, remainder taken from reference TRBV5-1 and TRBJ2-7, is KAGVTQTPRYLIKTRGQQVTLSCSPISGHRSVSWYQQTPGQGLQFLFEYFSETQRNKGNFPGRFSGRQFSNSRSEMNVSTLELGDSALYLCASQRTPAATYEQYFGPGTRLTVT.